A single sample is the source of the 17 T cell receptor beta chains below, sequenced in a study of naive and memory T cell subsets. Both TRBC1 and TRBC2 were covered by a beta constant-region primer of two equimolar oligonucleotides. TCRdb recomputed calls from the UMI-ligation and nested PCR reads with MiXCR, one row per CDR3 protein. The sample lists 70,000 to 95,000 distinct CDR3 sequences, around 6.5% occurring once. Sample: central memory CD4+ T cells from blood. These receptors all come from a human donor in good health.

This clonotype was seen a few times. The V call is TRBV20-1, the J call TRBJ2-3; TRBD2 agrees at 9 bases. CDR3 length: 15 residues. The J segment lost 0 bases and the V segment lost 3 bases, leaving 4 bases of the junction unmatched. Germline V gene data show CDR1 as DFQATT and CDR2 as SNEGSKA (reference sequence). The CDR3 nucleotides read TGCAGTGCTAGGCGAAGCGGGAGGAGCACAGATACGCAGTATTTT. Residues: CSARRSGRSTDTQYF.

This clonotype was seen repeatedly, ten times or more. The chain has TRBV4-2 and TRBJ2-2; 12 nucleotides match TRBD2. Germline V lookup: CDR1 LGHNA, CDR2 YNFKEQ. Trimming took 4 bases from V and 8 from J; bases not matched to a gene: 5. The CDR3 is 15 amino acids. CDR3 sequence (DNA): TGTGCCAGCAGCCGTGAACTAGCGGGGGGAGGGGAGCTGTTTTTT. Translating gives CASSRELAGGGELFF.

The chain couples TRBV6-5 to TRBJ2-2; D remains ambiguous. This CDR3 region has 14 residues. The germline V gene encodes CDR1 MNHEY and CDR2 SVGAGI. Trimming left V 7 bases short and J 2 bases short, with 11 bases between. CDR3 in DNA: TGTGCCAGCACTGAAGGAGACAACACCGGGGAGCTGTTTTTT. Protein sequence: CASTEGDNTGELFF.

The sample holds many counts of this clonotype. The V call is TRBV28, the J call TRBJ2-7; D is possibly TRBD2 (5 bases). The CDR3 is 12 residues long. Germline loops: CDR1 MDHEN, CDR2 SYDVKM. The V and J ends lost 2 bases and 4 bases respectively, with 6 bases between them. CDR3 bases: TGTGCCAGCAGTTTAGAGGGTTACGAGCAGTACTTC. Its translation is CASSLEGYEQYF.

This chain links TRBV12-3 or TRBV12-4 with TRBJ2-3; D is unclear. CDR3 size: 14 residues. The ends were cut back, 5 bases at V and 1 base at J, with 10 bases in the middle. The CDR3 loop reads CASSRPPGTDTQYF. CDR3 DNA sequence: TGTGCCAGCAGTCGTCCGCCCGGCACAGATACGCAGTATTTT.

J is TRBJ2-1 and V is TRBV7-2; D unresolved. The CDR3 sequence is 13 residues long. Germline lookup yields CDR1 SGHTA and CDR2 FQGNSA. Trimming pared 4 bases from V and 6 bases from J, leaving 10 bases between. This CDR3 is CASSSSASNEQFF. CDR3 nucleotides: TGTGCCAGCAGCTCCTCCGCGTCCAATGAGCAGTTCTTC.

This clonotype was counted at least ten times. V usage is TRBV5-5 and J usage is TRBJ2-7, with TRBD1 matching over 9 bases. This CDR3 spans 18 amino acids. Unmatched junction bases numbered 16, after V lost 3 bases and J lost 3 bases. Looked up from germline, CDR1 is SGHKS and CDR2 is YYEKEE (reference sequence). Here the CDR3 reads CASSYGPGTGFSGYEQYF. In DNA form, the CDR3 reads TGTGCCAGCAGCTATGGTCCCGGGACAGGGTTCAGCGGCTACGAGCAGTACTTC.

This clonotype has only a few counts. V usage is TRBV7-9 and J usage is TRBJ1-2; D is ambiguous. Germline CDR1 SEHNR, CDR2 FQNEAQ (reference sequence). There are 13 residues in the CDR3. The germline V and J ends were trimmed by 1 base and 6 bases, with 9 bases remaining between them. CDR3 coding DNA: TGTGCCAGCAGCTTAGGGTCCAGCGATGGCTACACCTTC. This codes for CASSLGSSDGYTF. Full variable domain (outside the CDR3, taken from reference TRBV7-9 and TRBJ1-2): DTGVSQNPRHKITKRGQNVTFRCDPISEHNRLYWYRQTLGQGPEFLTYFQNEAQLEKSRLLSDRFSAERPKGSFSTLEIQRTEQGDSAMYLCASSLGSSDGYTFGSGTRLTVV.

This clonotype was found a few times. The chain is built from TRBV6-1 and TRBJ2-1; 8 bases fit TRBD1. The CDR3 has 14 residues. CDR1 and CDR2 from the germline V gene are MNHNS and SASEGT. V was clipped by 7 bases and J by 9 bases; unmatched bases: 11. CDR3 amino acids: CASNGVYGTGEQFF. The CDR3 coding sequence is TGTGCCAGCAACGGGGTCTACGGGACAGGTGAGCAGTTCTTC.

This clonotype has at least ten counts. This CDR3 reads CASSLNPSGRGWSANEQFF. DNA for the CDR3: TGTGCCAGCAGCTTAAATCCTAGCGGGAGAGGTTGGTCGGCCAATGAGCAGTTCTTC. This rearrangement joins TRBV7-3 to TRBJ2-1; TRBD2 matches at 10 bases. The germline gives CDR1 SGHTA, CDR2 FQGTGA. The CDR3 sequence is 19 residues long. Trimming cost V 1 base and J 6 bases; bases outside gene matches: 15.

The chain carries TRBV5-1 and TRBJ2-3; TRBD2 agrees at 14 bases. The germline CDR1 and CDR2 sequences are SGHRS and YFSETQ. The V segment lost 3 bases and the J segment 1 base; nucleotides outside the gene matches: 7. The length of the CDR3 is 18 residues. CDR3 residues: CASSSGTSGRPGTDTQYF. CDR3 in DNA: TGCGCCAGCAGCTCCGGGACTAGCGGGAGACCTGGCACAGATACGCAGTATTTT.

In this sample, this clonotype turned up many times. This rearrangement joins TRBV5-7 to TRBJ1-1; D perhaps matches TRBD1 (6 bases). TRBV5-7 is recorded as an ORF, its role being uncertain. This CDR3 has 14 residues. With 0 bases removed from V and 2 bases from J, the gap between germline ends came to 8 bases. Here the CDR3 reads CASSLARGNTEAFF. Written as DNA, the CDR3 is TGTGCCAGCAGCTTGGCCAGGGGCAACACTGAAGCTTTCTTT.

This clonotype was picked up a small number of times. V is TRBV24-1 and J is TRBJ2-2; either TRBD1 or TRBD2 may supply D (5 bases each). Germline V gives CDR1 KGHDR, CDR2 SFDVKD. The length of the CDR3 is 14 residues. V lost 12 bases and J 0 bases, leaving 13 bases between the germline ends. The DNA of the CDR3 is TGTGCCTCCCGTGGGGGAGCGAACACCGGGGAGCTGTTTTTT. This gives the protein CASRGGANTGELFF.

V gene TRBV18 combines with J gene TRBJ2-1, with D tentatively TRBD1 or TRBD2 (6 bases each). Germline V gene lookup returns CDR1 KGHSH and CDR2 LQKENI. V was pared by 3 bases and J by 12 bases, with 15 bases between. The CDR3 length is 13 residues. CDR3 amino acids: CASSPGGPQGQFF. The CDR3 DNA reads TGTGCCAGCTCACCCGGGGGCCCTCAGGGGCAGTTCTTC. Full variable domain (rest looked up from reference TRBV18 and TRBJ2-1): NAGVMQNPRHLVRRRGQEARLRCSPMKGHSHVYWYRQLPEEGLKFMVYLQKENIIDESGMPKERFSAEFPKEGPSILRIQQVVRGDSAAYFCASSPGGPQGQFFGPGTRLTVL.

A note on this clonotype: Given a much more abundant clone one base away, this may be a read error. The V and J genes are TRBV20-1 and TRBJ2-2, with a possible D match to TRBD2 (5 bases). The CDR3 has 11 residues. The germline V gene encodes CDR1 DFQATT and CDR2 SNEGSKA (reference sequence). The DNA for the CDR3 is TGCAGTGCTAGAGGGGTTGGGGAGCTGTATTTT. Translating it yields CSARGVGELYF.

This clonotype was seen repeatedly, ten times or more. The chain carries TRBV5-1 and TRBJ1-2; D perhaps matches TRBD1 (5 bases). In germline, CDR1 is SGHRS, CDR2 YFSETQ. The CDR3 spans 13 residues. Trimming stripped 1 base from V and 6 bases from J, with 10 bases between. CDR3 loop: CASSLTGDNGYTF. In DNA, the CDR3 is TGCGCCAGCAGCTTGACAGGAGATAATGGCTACACCTTC. The whole variable domain, filled in from reference TRBV5-1 and TRBJ1-2, reads KAGVTQTPRYLIKTRGQQVTLSCSPISGHRSVSWYQQTPGQGLQFLFEYFSETQRNKGNFPGRFSGRQFSNSRSEMNVSTLELGDSALYLCASSLTGDNGYTFGSGTRLTVV.

The chain has TRBV28 and TRBJ2-6, with 7 bases matching TRBD1. V lost 8 bases, J lost 4 bases, and 8 bases stayed unmatched. The germline V gene encodes CDR1 MDHEN and CDR2 SYDVKM. There are 15 residues in the CDR3. The CDR3 reads CASGDSRRGANVLTF. In DNA, the CDR3 is TGTGCCAGCGGGGACAGTAGAAGGGGGGCCAACGTCCTGACTTTC.